The 16 T cell receptor beta chains listed next were all sequenced from one sample in a study of shared clonotypes between healthy human individuals. This table comes from immunoSEQ multiplex PCR, and its TCRdb copy is limited to in-frame clones, with some not included. The table has approximately 1.5 million clones, 97% to 99% seen once. The sample comprised naive CD4+ T cells sorted from blood. Subset of the sample: CD45RA+ positively selected. The receptor set was obtained from a man aged 30 to 45 in good health.

This chain uses TRBV14 with TRBJ2-7, with 7 bases aligning to TRBD1. CDR1 SGHDN and CDR2 FVKESK come from the germline V gene. V gave up 4 bases and J gave up 3 bases; unmatched junction bases: 6. The CDR3 is made up of 14 amino acids. CDR3 DNA sequence: TGTGCCAGCAGCCGACAGGGTACGGTCTACGAGCAGTACTTC. Translated: CASSRQGTVYEQYF. The full variable domain, rest sourced from reference TRBV14 and TRBJ2-7, is EAGVTQFPSHSVIEKGQTVTLRCDPISGHDNLYWYRRVMGKEIKFLLHFVKESKQDESGMPNNRFLAERTGGTYSTLKVQPAELEDSGVYFCASSRQGTVYEQYFGPGTRLTVT.

The chain joins TRBV5-4 to TRBJ2-3, with TRBD2 identical over 9 bases. The CDR3 totals 16 residues. V dropped 5 bases and J dropped 7; count of bases not matched to a gene: 14. Germline V gives CDR1 SGHNT, CDR2 YYREEE (reference sequence). The CDR3 here is CASSPGGSGSYNTQYF. The CDR3 DNA is TGTGCCAGCAGTCCTGGGGGTAGCGGGAGTTATAATACGCAGTATTTT. Complete variable domain (other parts from reference TRBV5-4 and TRBJ2-3): ETGVTQSPTHLIKTRGQQVTLRCSSQSGHNTVSWYQQALGQGPQFIFQYYREEENGRGNFPPRFSGLQFPNYSSELNVNALELDDSALYLCASSPGGSGSYNTQYFGPGTRLTVL.

A word on this clone: Other DNA sequences in this sample translate to the same CDR3. The genes are TRBV18 and TRBJ2-3, with TRBD2 matching 12 bases. This CDR3 has 16 amino acids. J lost 3 bases, V lost 3 bases, and 4 bases had no gene match. CDR1 KGHSH and CDR2 LQKENI come from the germline V gene. The CDR3, as DNA: TGTGCCAGCTCACCTAGACTAGCGGGAGCAACAGATACGCAGTATTTT. Translation: CASSPRLAGATDTQYF.

The chain couples TRBV19 to TRBJ2-5, with D possibly being TRBD1 or TRBD2 (7 bases each). CDR1 LNHDA and CDR2 SQIVND come from the germline V gene (reference sequence). V lost 4 bases to trimming and J lost 11 bases, with 14 bases between them. The CDR3 has 12 residues. For the CDR3, the DNA is TGTGCCAGTAGTACCAACAGGGGAGGGCAGTACTTC. It is translated as CASSTNRGGQYF.

V usage is TRBV7-6 and J usage is TRBJ2-2, with D possibly called TRBD1 or TRBD2 (5 bases each). This CDR3 is 15 amino acids long. The germline gives CDR1 SGHVS, CDR2 FNYEAQ. V was trimmed by 2 bases and J by 0 bases, leaving 7 bases between them. CDR3 DNA sequence: TGTGCCAGCAGCTTATTGGGGGCGAACACCGGGGAGCTGTTTTTT. This codes for CASSLLGANTGELFF.

The genes are TRBV12-5 and TRBJ2-1, with a tentative D call TRBD2 (7 bases). V was trimmed by 5 bases and J by 7 bases, leaving 27 bases between them. Germline CDR1 LGHNT, CDR2 FRNRAP. The CDR3 covers 18 residues. CDR3 sequence reads: CASGIPLRTAGSGNEQFF. In DNA, the CDR3 is TGTGCTAGTGGTATCCCCCTTCGGACAGCGGGGAGCGGGAATGAGCAGTTCTTC. Full variable domain (missing parts from reference TRBV12-5 and TRBJ2-1): DARVTQTPRHKVTEMGQEVTMRCQPILGHNTVFWYRQTMMQGLELLAYFRNRAPLDDSGMPKDRFSAEMPDATLATLKIQPSEPRDSAVYFCASGIPLRTAGSGNEQFFGPGTRLTVL.

V usage is TRBV7-9 and J usage is TRBJ2-3, with unresolved D. The CDR3 is 17 residues long. Trimming took 1 base from V and 1 from J, leaving 15 bases between them. Germline V lookup: CDR1 SEHNR, CDR2 FQNEAQ (reference sequence). The CDR3 protein is CASSLGVPPLRTDTQYF. DNA for the CDR3: TGTGCCAGCAGCTTAGGGGTTCCCCCTTTACGCACAGATACGCAGTATTTT.

The J gene is TRBJ2-7, the V gene TRBV27; 8 bases fit TRBD1. This CDR3 is 17 amino acids long. CDR1 and CDR2 (germline): MNHEY, SMNVEV (reference sequence). The V and J ends lost 2 bases and 3 bases, in that order; junction bases with no gene match: 12. CDR3 residues: CASSLRQGALLVYEQYF. CDR3 nucleotides: TGTGCCAGCAGTTTAAGGCAGGGGGCGCTTTTGGTCTACGAGCAGTACTTC.

The V gene is TRBV5-4, the J gene TRBJ2-5; perhaps TRBD1 as D (5 bases). Germline CDR1 SGHNT, CDR2 YYREEE (reference sequence). Deletions cut 2 bases from V and 5 bases from J, with 16 bases between. This CDR3 is built from 15 residues. In DNA, the CDR3 is TGTGCCAGCAGCTTCCCAGGGCAATTACGGGAGACCCAGTACTTC. Protein sequence: CASSFPGQLRETQYF.

In its sample, this clone was seen once. The rearrangement links TRBV7-3 to TRBJ1-1, with 10 bases that match TRBD1. The CDR3 runs 15 residues. Trimming at V came to 5 bases and at J to 3 bases, leaving 6 bases not matched to a gene. Looked up from germline, CDR1 is SGHTA and CDR2 is FQGTGA. This chain's CDR3 is CASSPGQGEYTEAFF. The CDR3 DNA reads as TGTGCCAGCAGCCCTGGACAGGGGGAGTACACTGAAGCTTTCTTT.

The chain recombines TRBV4-3 with TRBJ2-1, with D tentatively TRBD2 (5 bases). Germline CDR1 reads LGHNA; CDR2 reads YSLEER. V was trimmed by 0 bases and J by 8 bases, leaving 17 bases between them. The CDR3 extends over 16 amino acids. CDR3: CASSQERLAFSDEQFF. Written as DNA, the CDR3 is TGCGCCAGCAGCCAAGAACGGCTAGCATTTTCGGATGAGCAGTTCTTC.

The genes are TRBV18 and TRBJ2-7, with 11 bases that match TRBD2. The trim removed 3 bases at V and 0 bases at J, leaving 7 bases unmatched. The CDR3 is made up of 17 amino acids. Germline V CDR1 and CDR2: KGHSH, LQKENI. The CDR3 spells CASSPLGTSGFSYEQYF. In nucleotides, the CDR3 is TGTGCCAGCTCACCGCTTGGGACTAGCGGATTCTCCTACGAGCAGTACTTC.

The table lists this clone with a count of one. Written as DNA, the CDR3 is TGCGCCAGCAACCTGGGGGACAGCCGGAGCTCCTACGAGCAGTACTTC. Residues: CASNLGDSRSSYEQYF. This chain joins TRBV5-1 and TRBJ2-7, with 7 nucleotides matching TRBD1. The germline V gene encodes CDR1 SGHRS and CDR2 YFSETQ. This CDR3 contains 16 residues. V lost 6 bases, J lost 0 bases, and 12 bases stayed unmatched. The full variable domain, its missing parts supplied by reference TRBV5-1 and TRBJ2-7, is KAGVTQTPRYLIKTRGQQVTLSCSPISGHRSVSWYQQTPGQGLQFLFEYFSETQRNKGNFPGRFSGRQFSNSRSEMNVSTLELGDSALYLCASNLGDSRSSYEQYFGPGTRLTVT.

J is TRBJ1-2 and V is TRBV27; 10 nucleotides line up with TRBD1. V shed 6 bases and J 3 bases; nucleotides not matched to a gene: 10. The CDR3 consists of 16 residues. Germline V gene sequence: CDR1 MNHEY, CDR2 SMNVEV (reference sequence). The DNA of the CDR3 is TGTGCCAGCAGGTACGGAGACAGGGGGCGCGACTATGGCTACACCTTC. Translated: CASRYGDRGRDYGYTF.

The chain recombines TRBV28 with TRBJ2-1, with 8 bases aligning to TRBD2. The CDR3 has 19 amino acids. In germline, CDR1 is MDHEN, CDR2 SYDVKM. The ends lost 5 bases at V and 0 bases at J; junction bases unmatched: 15. The CDR3 is CASSGPVREALSSYNEQFF. The CDR3 DNA reads TGTGCCAGCAGTGGCCCGGTGCGGGAGGCCCTAAGCTCCTACAATGAGCAGTTCTTC.

A remark on this clone: Other DNA sequences within the sample encode an identical CDR3. The chain employs TRBV4-3 and TRBJ2-3; D uncertain. V was shortened by 4 bases and J by 0 bases, with 5 bases between the two germline ends. Germline V gene lookup returns CDR1 LGHNA and CDR2 YSLEER. This CDR3 has 13 residues. The CDR3 nucleotides are TGCGCCAGCAGCCCGGGTAGCACAGATACGCAGTATTTT. Protein sequence: CASSPGSTDTQYF.